This TCR beta chain came from a study of shared clonotypes between healthy human individuals. This was a deep-level run. Data came from immunoSEQ multiplex PCR; TCRdb stores just in-frame clones and leaves some out. In the table there are about 1,500,000 clones, more than 95% of which are singletons. Study-wide results and caveats: Clonotype sharing among donors, it was expected, would be affected by sequencing depth.

This clone was picked up one time. Its antigen is not known. Trimming removed 7 bases from V and 0 bases from J, with 11 bases in between. The CDR3 sequence is 14 residues long. CDR1 and CDR2 (germline): MDHEN, SYDVKM. The sample consisted of naive CD4+ T cells sorted from blood. As for subset: CD45RA+ positively selected. V and J are TRBV28 and TRBJ2-3; no clear D. The TCR originated in a man aged 30-40 years in good health. DNA for the CDR3: TGTGCCAGCATGGGCTGGAGTAGCACAGATACGCAGTATTTT. It codes for CASMGWSSTDTQYF.